Each of the 20 T cell receptor beta chains below was sequenced from the same sample in a study of CD8 T cells in Susac syndrome. The RNA, about 0.45 to 1 ug, was put through reverse transcription using random hexamers. Each CDR3 protein is one row after TCRdb ran MiXCR on the immunoSEQ multiplex PCR reads. The table includes about 120,000 distinct CDR3 sequences, more than 85% detected once. Sequencing input: CD4+ T cells from PBMCs. The receptors originated from a human donor with multiple sclerosis.

This chain connects TRBV30 to TRBJ2-7; a possible D gene is TRBD1 (6 bases). Looked up from germline, CDR1 is GTSNPN and CDR2 is SVGIG (reference sequence). The CDR3 loop spans 14 amino acids. Trimming removed 3 bases at V and 6 bases at J, with 18 bases between. CDR3 coding DNA: TGTGCCTGGAGCCAGGGCAGGGGTGTTCGCGAGCAGTACTTC. Translating it yields CAWSQGRGVREQYF.

V gene TRBV7-2 combines with J gene TRBJ1-4; D gene uncertain. The CDR3 consists of 15 residues. V gave up 5 bases and J gave up 0 bases, with 10 bases separating them. Germline V gives CDR1 SGHTA, CDR2 FQGNSA. This CDR3 reads CASSTYTTTNEKLFF. The CDR3 DNA is TGTGCCAGCAGCACTTACACAACAACTAATGAAAAACTGTTTTTT.

The chain combines TRBV2 with TRBJ1-5; no definite D call. The CDR3 runs 13 residues. CDR1 and CDR2 (germline): SNHLY, FYNNEI. Trimming cost V 5 bases and J 1 base, with 6 bases left between them. Written as DNA, the CDR3 is TGTGCCAGCAGTATCGACAGCAATCAGCCCCAGCATTTT. Its translation is CASSIDSNQPQHF.

The chain is built from TRBV6-1 and TRBJ2-7; TRBD1 or TRBD2 may be the D gene (5 bases each). The CDR3 runs to 12 residues. Germline assignment: CDR1 MNHNS and CDR2 SASEGT. Between the trimmed V and J ends, which lost 8 bases and 0 bases, there was a span of 8 bases. The CDR3 protein is CASGDGSYEQYF. In nucleotides, the CDR3 is TGTGCCAGCGGGGACGGCTCCTACGAGCAGTACTTC.

The rearrangement uses TRBV20-1 and TRBJ2-7; D not certain. V lost 0 bases to trimming and J lost 3 bases, with 18 bases between them. This CDR3 is 16 amino acids long. Germline values: CDR1 DFQATT, CDR2 SNEGSKA (reference sequence). In DNA, the CDR3 is TGCAGTGCTAGAGATCAGGCCACCCGAAACTACTACGAGCAGTACTTC. It translates to CSARDQATRNYYEQYF.

The chain has TRBV23-1 and TRBJ1-6; D might be TRBD1 (6 bases). TRBV23-1 carries the ORF label, with uncertain function. There are 18 residues in the CDR3. V was clipped by 0 bases and J by 4 bases, with 16 bases between them. The CDR3 bases are TGCGCCAGCAGTCAATCCCGAAACAGGGCCTCTTATAATTCACCCCTCCACTTT. Its translation: CASSQSRNRASYNSPLHF.

The chain is built from TRBV7-9 and TRBJ1-4, with TRBD1 as a possible D gene (5 bases). V shed 0 bases and J shed 8 bases, with 16 bases lying between them. The germline CDR1 and CDR2 sequences are SEHNR and FQNEAQ (reference sequence). The CDR3 is made up of 16 amino acids. The CDR3 loop reads CASSLAGASAGEKLFF. CDR3 DNA: TGTGCCAGCAGCTTAGCAGGGGCGAGCGCCGGAGAAAAACTGTTTTTT.

The chain carries TRBV5-8 and TRBJ1-5, with D perhaps matching TRBD1 (5 bases). This CDR3 is built from 14 residues. The germline V and J ends were trimmed by 4 bases and 4 bases, with 12 bases remaining between them. Germline V CDR1 and CDR2: SGHTS, YDEGEE. The CDR3 nucleotides are TGTGCCAGCAGCCTCGCCTCAGGGAATCAGCCCCAGCATTTT. Its protein product is CASSLASGNQPQHF.

The chain carries TRBV9 and TRBJ2-1; 10 bases line up with TRBD1. This CDR3 region has 15 residues. J lost 7 bases, V lost 5 bases, and 9 bases had no gene match. Germline V gene lookup returns CDR1 SGDLS and CDR2 YYNGEE. The DNA of the CDR3 is TGTGCCAGCAGTTTTGGGACAGGGGAGAGGAATGAGCAGTTCTTC. This encodes CASSFGTGERNEQFF.

V is TRBV9 and J is TRBJ2-1; 11 bases map to TRBD2. In germline, CDR1 is SGDLS, CDR2 YYNGEE. The CDR3 extends over 15 amino acids. With 3 bases clipped from V and 10 bases from J, the junction kept 9 bases outside the gene matches. CDR3 protein: CASSGVAGGVREQFF. CDR3 DNA sequence: TGTGCCAGCAGCGGAGTAGCGGGGGGGGTAAGAGAGCAGTTCTTC.

CDR3 DNA: TGCAGCGTTGGCAGGGGATTGGGCACTGAAGCTTTCTTT. This encodes CSVGRGLGTEAFF. The chain carries TRBV29-1 and TRBJ1-1; D might be TRBD1 (6 bases). CDR3 length: 13 amino acids. The V and J ends lost 4 bases and 4 bases respectively, with 13 bases between them. CDR1 is SQVTM and CDR2 is ANQGSEA in the germline V gene.

J is TRBJ2-2 and V is TRBV18, with unresolved D. The V end was cut by 4 bases, the J end by 1 base, with 10 bases between. CDR3 size: 15 residues. Looked up from germline, CDR1 is KGHSH and CDR2 is LQKENI. CDR3 loop: CASSLLGLNTGELFF. The CDR3 nucleotides read TGTGCCAGCTCACTCCTAGGATTGAACACCGGGGAGCTGTTTTTT. The whole variable domain, remainder taken from reference TRBV18 and TRBJ2-2, is NAGVMQNPRHLVRRRGQEARLRCSPMKGHSHVYWYRQLPEEGLKFMVYLQKENIIDESGMPKERFSAEFPKEGPSILRIQQVVRGDSAAYFCASSLLGLNTGELFFGEGSRLTVL.

Comments on this clonotype: The junction differs from germline at one of its ends, possibly a read error. This sequence joins TRBV7-9 and TRBJ1-1; D is possibly TRBD1 (5 bases). The CDR3 is 14 amino acids. The V gene's germline CDR1 is SEHNR and CDR2 FQNEAQ (reference sequence). CDR3 sequence: CASSLGAGRAEAFF. The CDR3 nucleotides read TGTGCCAGCAGTTTAGGGGCGGGTAGGGCTGAAGCTTTCTTT.

V and J are TRBV14 and TRBJ1-2; D gene uncertain. V lost 1 base and J lost 2, with 5 bases in between. Germline V gene sequence: CDR1 SGHDN, CDR2 FVKESK. The CDR3 is 13 amino acids. DNA for the CDR3: TGTGCCAGCAGCCAAGCCAGGAACTATGGCTACACCTTC. It translates to CASSQARNYGYTF. Using reference TRBV14 and TRBJ1-2 for the parts outside the CDR3, the full variable domain is EAGVTQFPSHSVIEKGQTVTLRCDPISGHDNLYWYRRVMGKEIKFLLHFVKESKQDESGMPNNRFLAERTGGTYSTLKVQPAELEDSGVYFCASSQARNYGYTFGSGTRLTVV.

This chain connects TRBV20-1 to TRBJ2-3; possible D gene TRBD2, 5 bases. The V end was cut by 5 bases, the J end by 0 bases, with 15 bases between. Germline CDR1 reads DFQATT; CDR2 reads SNEGSKA (reference sequence). This CDR3 comprises 15 residues. CDR3 DNA sequence: TGCAGTGCTCAGACCTCCAGCGGTAGCACAGATACGCAGTATTTT. It specifies CSAQTSSGSTDTQYF.

This chain uses TRBV19 with TRBJ2-6; the D is unclear. CDR1 is LNHDA and CDR2 is SQIVND in the germline V gene (reference sequence). Trimming removed 4 bases at V and 0 bases at J, with 1 base between. The CDR3 sequence is 13 residues long. The CDR3 is CASSTSGANVLTF. The CDR3 DNA reads TGTGCCAGTAGTACCTCTGGGGCCAACGTCCTGACTTTC. Full variable domain (remainder filled in from reference TRBV19 and TRBJ2-6): DGGITQSPKYLFRKEGQNVTLSCEQNLNHDAMYWYRQDPGQGLRLIYYSQIVNDFQKGDIAEGYSVSREKKESFPLTVTSAQKNPTAFYLCASSTSGANVLTFGAGSRLTVL.

The chain uses TRBV6-1 and TRBJ2-5; TRBD1 aligns across 7 bases. J gave up 5 bases and V 1 base, and 4 bases lay outside the gene matches. CDR3 length: 14 amino acids. Per the germline V gene, CDR1 is MNHNS and CDR2 is SASEGT. The CDR3 coding sequence is TGTGCCAGCAGTGAAGGGACAGGTTACGAGACCCAGTACTTC. Its translation: CASSEGTGYETQYF.

V is TRBV20-1 and J is TRBJ2-7; 9 bases map to TRBD2. V trimming: 3 bases; J trimming: 4 bases; junction bases outside the gene matches: 4. Germline V gives CDR1 DFQATT, CDR2 SNEGSKA (reference sequence). The CDR3 loop spans 13 amino acids. CDR3 region: CSARGLANYEQYF. The CDR3 nucleotides read TGCAGTGCTAGGGGACTAGCAAATTACGAGCAGTACTTC.

CDR3 nucleotide sequence: TGTGCCAGCCGGGACAGTGGTAACTATGGCTACACCTTC. As protein: CASRDSGNYGYTF. V gene TRBV19 combines with J gene TRBJ1-2; 7 bases align to TRBD1. From germline, CDR1 is LNHDA and CDR2 SQIVND (reference sequence). J was trimmed by 1 base and V by 9 bases; bases with no gene match: 5. CDR3 size: 13 residues. Variable domain in full (rest from reference TRBV19 and TRBJ1-2): DGGITQSPKYLFRKEGQNVTLSCEQNLNHDAMYWYRQDPGQGLRLIYYSQIVNDFQKGDIAEGYSVSREKKESFPLTVTSAQKNPTAFYLCASRDSGNYGYTFGSGTRLTVV.

V gene TRBV6-6 combines with J gene TRBJ1-2, with TRBD1 identical over 9 bases. Germline values: CDR1 MNHNY, CDR2 SVGAGI (reference sequence). This CDR3 region has 14 residues. V was pared by 7 bases and J by 0 bases, with 3 bases of the junction left unmatched. CDR3 residues: CASKGQGANYGYTF. The CDR3 bases are TGTGCCAGCAAGGGACAGGGAGCTAACTATGGCTACACCTTC.